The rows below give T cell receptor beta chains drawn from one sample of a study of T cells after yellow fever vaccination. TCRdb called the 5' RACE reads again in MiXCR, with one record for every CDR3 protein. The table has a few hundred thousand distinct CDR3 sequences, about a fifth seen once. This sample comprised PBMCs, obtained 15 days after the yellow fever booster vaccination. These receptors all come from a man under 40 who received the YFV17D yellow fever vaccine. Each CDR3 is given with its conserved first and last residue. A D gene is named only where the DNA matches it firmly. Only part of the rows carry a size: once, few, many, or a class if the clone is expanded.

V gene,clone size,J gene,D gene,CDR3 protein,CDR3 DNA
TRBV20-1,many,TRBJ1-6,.,CSAALSSYNSPLHF,TGCAGTGCGGCCCTAAGCTCCTATAATTCACCCCTCCACTTT
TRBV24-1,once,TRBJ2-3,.,CATSEGGLPTDTQYF,TGTGCCACCAGTGAAGGGGGTCTCCCCACAGATACGCAGTATTTT
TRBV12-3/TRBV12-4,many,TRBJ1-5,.,CASSLRRRDQPQHF,TGTGCCAGCAGTTTACGTCGCAGGGATCAGCCCCAGCATTTT
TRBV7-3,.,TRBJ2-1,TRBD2,CASSSGTSGARDSYNEQFF,TGTGCCAGCAGTTCCGGGACTAGCGGGGCTAGGGACTCCTACAATGAGCAGTTCTTC
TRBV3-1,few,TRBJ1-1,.,CASSQVLGRTEAFF,TGTGCCAGCAGCCAAGTCCTGGGTAGGACTGAAGCTTTCTTT
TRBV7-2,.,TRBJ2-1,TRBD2,CASRLLAGAGEQFF,TGTGCCAGCAGGCTGCTAGCGGGAGCGGGTGAGCAGTTCTTC
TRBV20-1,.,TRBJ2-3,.,CSAPQDTQYF,TGCAGTGCTCCGCAGGATACGCAGTATTTT
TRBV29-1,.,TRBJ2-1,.,CSESRDPHSYNEQFF,TGCAGCGAGAGCCGGGACCCCCATTCCTACAATGAGCAGTTCTTC
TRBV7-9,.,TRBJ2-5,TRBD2,CASSFIAGGETQYF,TGTGCCAGCAGCTTCATAGCGGGAGGAGAGACCCAGTACTTC
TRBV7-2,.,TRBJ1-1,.,CASSLNSVGQAFF,TGTGCCAGCAGCTTAAACAGTGTCGGGCAAGCTTTCTTT
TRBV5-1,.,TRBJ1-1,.,CASSFGLDRMNTEAFF,TGCGCCAGCAGCTTCGGACTCGACAGGATGAACACTGAAGCTTTCTTT